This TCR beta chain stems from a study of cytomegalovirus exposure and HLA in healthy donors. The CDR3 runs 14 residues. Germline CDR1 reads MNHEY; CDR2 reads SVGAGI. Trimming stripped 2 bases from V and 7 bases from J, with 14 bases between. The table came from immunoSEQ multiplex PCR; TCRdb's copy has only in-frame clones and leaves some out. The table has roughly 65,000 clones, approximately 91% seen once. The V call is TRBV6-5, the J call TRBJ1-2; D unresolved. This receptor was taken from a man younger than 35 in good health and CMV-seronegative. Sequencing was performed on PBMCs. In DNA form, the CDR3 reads TGTGCCAGCAGTTACCCTTTCAGCGGTGGTGGCTACACCTTC. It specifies CASSYPFSGGGYTF.